Given below is one TCR beta chain in context. There are 15 residues in the CDR3. The J segment lost 0 bases and the V segment lost 4 bases, leaving 2 bases of the junction unmatched. The germline CDR1 and CDR2 sequences are SGHRS and YFSETQ. The data were obtained in a study of blood T cell repertoires in COVID-19. Study summary: Collection of acute and convalescent COVID-19 samples took place in the United States, Italy and Spain.

In the original analysis: Estimation of nucleated cell counts was performed using reference gene primer amplification. Using immunoSEQ multiplex PCR, the repertoire was profiled, and TCRdb retains in-frame clones only, with some absent. The D gene and trimming were derived from the DNA, and the V and J assignments and clone size from that table. The sample consists of 210,000 or so clones, 81% of them appearing once. All enrollees were roughly 18 to 90 years old and from some 24 US areas. The J gene is TRBJ1-1, the V gene TRBV5-1, with 11 bases identical to TRBD1. The sequence derives from a woman between 50 and 59 years old with acute COVID-19. The sample taken for sequencing was PBMCs or T cells enriched from blood (not recorded which). The CDR3 here is CASSPGQGVNTEAFF. CDR3 in DNA: TGCGCCAGCAGCCCGGGACAGGGGGTGAACACTGAAGCTTTCTTT.